What follows are 15 T cell receptor beta chains derived from one specimen sequenced in a study of regulatory T cells in long-lasting Graves disease. Time point specified: newly diagnosed GD, antithyroid drugs for less than 3 months. The TCR library was made from RNA extracted from PBMCs. Arm-PCR of CDR3 regions with iRepertoire HTBI primers generated TCR beta libraries. TCRdb passed the multiplex PCR reads through MiXCR, listing each CDR3 protein once. The data contain about 530,000 distinct CDR3 sequences, about 16% of them singletons. The sample was also reused in another study, on T cells in Graves' hyperthyroidism and ophthalmopathy.

This sample comprised peripheral blood mononuclear cells (PBMCs), obtained at new diagnosis, from a patient treated with antithyroid drugs. Receptors originate from a woman aged 40-65 years with Graves disease.

The rearrangement joins TRBV5-1 to TRBJ2-7; TRBD2 matches 14 bases. The CDR3 contains 18 residues. CDR1 is SGHRS, CDR2 YFSETQ, per germline. Losses at the gene ends were 4 bases for V and 3 bases for J; bases not matched to a gene: 12. CDR3 nucleotide sequence: TGCGCCAGCAGCCCGACTAGCGGGGGGGCGTATACTCTCTACGAGCAGTACTTC. It translates to CASSPTSGGAYTLYEQYF. The full variable domain, rest sourced from reference TRBV5-1 and TRBJ2-7, is KAGVTQTPRYLIKTRGQQVTLSCSPISGHRSVSWYQQTPGQGLQFLFEYFSETQRNKGNFPGRFSGRQFSNSRSEMNVSTLELGDSALYLCASSPTSGGAYTLYEQYFGPGTRLTVT.

In its sample, this clonotype was seen many times. The V gene is TRBV20-1, the J gene TRBJ2-7; 8 bases map to TRBD2. The CDR3 is made up of 13 amino acids. Germline V gene lookup returns CDR1 DFQATT and CDR2 SNEGSKA (reference sequence). J lost 0 bases, V lost 5 bases, and 3 bases had no gene match. The CDR3 sequence is CSASGGHSYEQYF. DNA of the CDR3: TGCAGTGCTTCGGGGGGGCACTCCTACGAGCAGTACTTC.

This clonotype was seen repeatedly, ten times or more. The chain is built from TRBV7-2 and TRBJ1-5; D not certain. V lost 1 base, J lost 7 bases, and 8 bases lay in between. Germline values: CDR1 SGHTA, CDR2 FQGNSA. CDR3 length: 13 amino acids. Here the CDR3 reads CASSLDRWQPQHF. DNA of the CDR3: TGTGCCAGCAGCTTAGATAGGTGGCAGCCCCAGCATTTT.

This clonotype has a count of ten or more. V and J are TRBV5-5 and TRBJ2-5; a possible D gene is TRBD1 (6 bases). The CDR3 consists of 14 residues. CDR1 is SGHKS, CDR2 YYEKEE, per germline (reference sequence). Trimming shortened V by 2 bases and J by 6 bases, and 14 bases separated the two germline ends. CDR3 amino acids: CASSLTAGEQTQYF. In DNA, the CDR3 is TGTGCCAGCAGCTTAACTGCAGGGGAGCAGACCCAGTACTTC.

This clonotype has a count of ten or more. The V call is TRBV6-1, the J call TRBJ2-1; D is possibly TRBD1 or TRBD2 (6 bases each). CDR3 length equals 17 residues. Germline CDR1 and CDR2: MNHNS and SASEGT. Trimming pared 4 bases from V and 0 bases from J, leaving 16 bases between. The CDR3 DNA sequence: TGTGCCAGCAGTGTTTGGGGTAAGGGGGGCTCCTACAATGAGCAGTTCTTC. It specifies CASSVWGKGGSYNEQFF.

The V gene is TRBV6-5, the J gene TRBJ1-1; no clear D gene. CDR1 and CDR2 (germline): MNHEY, SVGAGI. V dropped 3 bases and J dropped 1 base, with 6 bases sitting between them. The CDR3 extends over 13 amino acids. CDR3 loop: CASSYQWNTEAFF. CDR3 bases: TGTGCCAGCAGTTATCAATGGAACACTGAAGCTTTCTTT.

The chain joins TRBV29-1 to TRBJ2-7, with 7 bases lining up with TRBD1. The length of the CDR3 is 12 residues. Germline CDR1 SQVTM, CDR2 ANQGSEA. CDR3 loop: CSAEGAAYEQYF. DNA for the CDR3: TGCAGTGCCGAGGGGGCGGCCTACGAGCAGTACTTC.

CDR3 loop: CASSHSGTLNTEAFF. The CDR3 DNA reads TGTGCCAGCAGTCACTCCGGGACCTTAAACACTGAAGCTTTCTTT. V and J are TRBV27 and TRBJ1-1, with D possibly matching TRBD1 (5 bases). CDR3 length equals 15 residues. V lost 5 bases to trimming and J lost 2 bases, with 15 bases between them. Germline CDR1 and CDR2: MNHEY and SMNVEV (reference sequence).

This clonotype was seen repeatedly, ten times or more. The chain combines TRBV3-1 with TRBJ2-1; TRBD2 agrees at 10 bases. Germline V lookup: CDR1 LGHDT, CDR2 YNNKEL (reference sequence). The ends lost 4 bases at V and 10 bases at J; junction bases unmatched: 7. The CDR3 covers 14 residues. The CDR3 DNA is TGTGCCAGCAGCCTCAGCGGGGGGGCGGGAGAGCAGTTCTTC. It codes for CASSLSGGAGEQFF.

The chain combines TRBV30 with TRBJ1-3; tentative D call: TRBD1 (5 bases). Germline-derived CDR1 and CDR2 are GTSNPN and SVGIG (reference sequence). CDR3 length equals 14 residues. Trimming took 1 base from V and 2 from J, leaving 9 bases between them. For the CDR3, the DNA is TGTGCCTGGAGTGCCTGGGGGGCTGGAAACACCATATATTTT. Protein sequence: CAWSAWGAGNTIYF. Combining the CDR3 with reference TRBV30 and TRBJ1-3 gives the whole variable domain SQTIHQWPATLVQPVGSPLSLECTVEGTSNPNLYWYRQAAGRGLQLLFYSVGIGQISSEVPQNLSASRPQDRQFILSSKKLLLSDSGFYLCAWSAWGAGNTIYFGEGSWLTVV.

This clonotype was picked up many times. The chain couples TRBV11-2 to TRBJ2-7; tentatively, D is TRBD2 (5 bases). V lost 6 bases to trimming and J lost 6 bases, with 12 bases between them. This CDR3 has 12 amino acids. Germline V gene data show CDR1 as SGHAT and CDR2 as FQNNGV. The DNA of the CDR3 is TGTGCCAGCAGTCCAGGCGGGTCCGAGCAGTACTTC. It specifies CASSPGGSEQYF.

The V gene is TRBV5-1, the J gene TRBJ1-6; the match to TRBD1 covers 7 bases. This CDR3 has 14 residues. Germline CDR1 and CDR2: SGHRS and YFSETQ. J lost 5 bases, V lost 3 bases, and 2 bases had no gene match. CDR3 sequence (DNA): TGCGCCAGCAGCTGGACAGGAAATAATTCACCCCTCCACTTT. It codes for CASSWTGNNSPLHF.

This clonotype came up many times. This chain uses TRBV6-1 with TRBJ1-2; D not certain. Germline lookup yields CDR1 MNHNS and CDR2 SASEGT. This CDR3 has 15 residues. The germline V and J ends were trimmed by 2 bases and 0 bases, with 10 bases remaining between them. CDR3 residues: CASSERAPANYGYTF. In DNA, the CDR3 is TGTGCCAGCAGTGAACGGGCCCCAGCTAACTATGGCTACACCTTC.

This clonotype appeared a few times. The CDR3 DNA reads as TGTGCCAGCAGTCAGGCGATGGGACAGGGAAGCAATCAGCCCCAGCATTTT. Its translation: CASSQAMGQGSNQPQHF. The genes are TRBV6-2 or TRBV6-3 and TRBJ1-5; 9 positions agree with TRBD1. Germline V gives CDR1 MNHEY, CDR2 SVGEGT. The CDR3 is made up of 17 amino acids. V lost 5 bases to trimming and J lost 1 base; unmatched junction nucleotides: 9.

On this clonotype: Given a far larger clone just one base away, this is likely a sequencing read error. J is TRBJ2-7 and V is TRBV2, with D unclear. The V end lost 7 bases, the J end lost 7 bases, and 23 bases lay between the germline ends. The germline gives CDR1 SNHLY, CDR2 FYNNEI. CDR3 length: 15 amino acids. CDR3 region: CASTRGLKGWVEQYF. CDR3 nucleotide sequence: TGTGCCAGCACGAGAGGTTTGAAGGGTTGGGTTGAGCAGTACTTC.